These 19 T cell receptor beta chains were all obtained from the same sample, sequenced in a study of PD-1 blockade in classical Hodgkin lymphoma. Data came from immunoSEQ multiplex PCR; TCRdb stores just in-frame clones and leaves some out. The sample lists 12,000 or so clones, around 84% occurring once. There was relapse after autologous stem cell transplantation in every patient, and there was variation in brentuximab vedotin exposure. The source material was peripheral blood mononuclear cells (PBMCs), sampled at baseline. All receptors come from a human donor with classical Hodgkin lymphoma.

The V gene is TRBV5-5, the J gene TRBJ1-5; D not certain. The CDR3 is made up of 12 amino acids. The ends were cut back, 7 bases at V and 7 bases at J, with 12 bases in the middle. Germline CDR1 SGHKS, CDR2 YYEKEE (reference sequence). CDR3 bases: TGTGCCAGCGGATCTTCCGCCCAGCCCCAGCATTTT. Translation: CASGSSAQPQHF.

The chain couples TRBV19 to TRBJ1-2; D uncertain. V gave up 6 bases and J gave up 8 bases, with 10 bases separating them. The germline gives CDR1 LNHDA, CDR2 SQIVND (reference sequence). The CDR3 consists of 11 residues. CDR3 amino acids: CASRVPGGYTF. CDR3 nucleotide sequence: TGTGCCAGTAGGGTCCCAGGAGGCTACACCTTC.

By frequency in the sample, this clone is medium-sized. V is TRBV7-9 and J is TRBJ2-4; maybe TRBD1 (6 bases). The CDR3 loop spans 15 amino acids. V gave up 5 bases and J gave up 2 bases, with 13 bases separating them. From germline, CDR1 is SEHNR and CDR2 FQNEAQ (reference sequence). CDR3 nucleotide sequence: TGTGCCAGCAGCATTACACAGGGTACCAAAAACATTCAGTACTTC. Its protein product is CASSITQGTKNIQYF.

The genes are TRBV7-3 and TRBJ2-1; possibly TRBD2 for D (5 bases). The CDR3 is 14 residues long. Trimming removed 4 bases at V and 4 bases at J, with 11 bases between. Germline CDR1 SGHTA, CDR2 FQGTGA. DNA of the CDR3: TGTGCCAGCAGCTCAGGCGGGCCTTACAATGAGCAGTTCTTC. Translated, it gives CASSSGGPYNEQFF. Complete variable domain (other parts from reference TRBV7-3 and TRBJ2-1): GAGVSQTPSNKVTEKGKYVELRCDPISGHTALYWYRQSLGQGPEFLIYFQGTGAADDSGLPNDRFFAVRPEGSVSTLKIQRTERGDSAVYLCASSSGGPYNEQFFGPGTRLTVL.

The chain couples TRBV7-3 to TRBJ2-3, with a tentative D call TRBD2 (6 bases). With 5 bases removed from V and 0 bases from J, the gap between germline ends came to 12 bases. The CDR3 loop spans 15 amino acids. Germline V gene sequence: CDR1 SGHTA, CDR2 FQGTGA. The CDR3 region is CASSALAVSTDTQYF. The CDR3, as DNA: TGTGCCAGCAGCGCCTTAGCGGTTAGCACAGATACGCAGTATTTT.

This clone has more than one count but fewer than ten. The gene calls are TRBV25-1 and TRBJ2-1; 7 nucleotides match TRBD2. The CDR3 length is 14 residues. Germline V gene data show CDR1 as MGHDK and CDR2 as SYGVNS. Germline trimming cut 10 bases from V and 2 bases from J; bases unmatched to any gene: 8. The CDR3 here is CATEEGGTYNEQFF. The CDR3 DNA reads TGTGCCACAGAAGAGGGAGGGACCTACAATGAGCAGTTCTTC.

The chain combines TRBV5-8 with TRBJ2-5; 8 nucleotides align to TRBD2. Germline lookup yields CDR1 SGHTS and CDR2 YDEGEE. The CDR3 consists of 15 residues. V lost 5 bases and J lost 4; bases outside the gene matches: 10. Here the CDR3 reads CASSPAGGARETQYF. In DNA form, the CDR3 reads TGTGCCAGCAGTCCCGCCGGGGGGGCGCGAGAGACCCAGTACTTC.

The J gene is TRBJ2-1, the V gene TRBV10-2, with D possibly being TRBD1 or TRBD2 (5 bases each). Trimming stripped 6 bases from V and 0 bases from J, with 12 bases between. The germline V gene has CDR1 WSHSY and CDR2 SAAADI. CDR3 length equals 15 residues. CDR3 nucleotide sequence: TGCGCCAGCAGCCTGGGGGTGGACTCCTACAATGAGCAGTTCTTC. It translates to CASSLGVDSYNEQFF.

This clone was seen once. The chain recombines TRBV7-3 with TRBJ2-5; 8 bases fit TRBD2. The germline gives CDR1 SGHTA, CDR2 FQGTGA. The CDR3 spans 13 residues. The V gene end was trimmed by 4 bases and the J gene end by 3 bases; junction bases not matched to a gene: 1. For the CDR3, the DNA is TGTGCCAGCAGCTCCGGGGGGGAAGAGACCCAGTACTTC. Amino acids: CASSSGGEETQYF.

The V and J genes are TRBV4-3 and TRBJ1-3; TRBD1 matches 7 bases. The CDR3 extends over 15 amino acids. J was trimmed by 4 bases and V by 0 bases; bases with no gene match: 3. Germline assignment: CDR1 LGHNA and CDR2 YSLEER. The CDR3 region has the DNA TGCGCCAGCAGCCAAGAGTCCAGGGGGGGAAACACCATATATTTT. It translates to CASSQESRGGNTIYF.

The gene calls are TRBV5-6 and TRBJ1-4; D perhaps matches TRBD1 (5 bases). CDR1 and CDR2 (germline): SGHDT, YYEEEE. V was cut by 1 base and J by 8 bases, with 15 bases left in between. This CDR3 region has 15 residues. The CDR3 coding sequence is TGTGCCAGCAGCTTGTTTACAGGCCCCGGGGAAAAACTGTTTTTT. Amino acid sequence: CASSLFTGPGEKLFF. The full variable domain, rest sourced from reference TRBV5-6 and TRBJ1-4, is DAGVTQSPTHLIKTRGQQVTLRCSPKSGHDTVSWYQQALGQGPQFIFQYYEEEERQRGNFPDRFSGHQFPNYSSELNVNALLLGDSALYLCASSLFTGPGEKLFFGSGTQLSVL.

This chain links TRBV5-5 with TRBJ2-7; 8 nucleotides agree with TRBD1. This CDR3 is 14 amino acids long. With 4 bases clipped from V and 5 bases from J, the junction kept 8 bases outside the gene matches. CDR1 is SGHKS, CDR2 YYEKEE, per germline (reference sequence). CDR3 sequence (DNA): TGTGCCAGCAGCCGAGGACAGGGCTGGAACGAGCAGTACTTC. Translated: CASSRGQGWNEQYF.

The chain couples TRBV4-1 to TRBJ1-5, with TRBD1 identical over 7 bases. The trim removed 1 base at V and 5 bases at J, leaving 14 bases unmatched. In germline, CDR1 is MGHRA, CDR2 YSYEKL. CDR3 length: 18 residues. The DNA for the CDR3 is TGCGCCAGCAGCCAAGGTTGGGCCGCGACAGGGATACATCAGCCCCAGCATTTT. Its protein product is CASSQGWAATGIHQPQHF.

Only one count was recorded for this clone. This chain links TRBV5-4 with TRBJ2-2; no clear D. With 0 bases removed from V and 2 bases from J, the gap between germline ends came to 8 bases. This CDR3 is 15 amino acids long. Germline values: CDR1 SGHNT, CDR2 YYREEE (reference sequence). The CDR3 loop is CASSLVAGNTGELFF. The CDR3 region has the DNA TGTGCCAGCAGCTTGGTGGCAGGAAACACCGGGGAGCTGTTTTTT.

The CDR3 sequence is CASSPGGTGGVGTEAFF. CDR3 DNA: TGTGCCAGCAGTCCCGGTGGGACAGGGGGCGTAGGCACTGAAGCTTTCTTT. The chain has TRBV28 and TRBJ1-1; 12 nucleotides align to TRBD1. This CDR3 spans 17 amino acids. J gave up 4 bases and V 5 bases, and 11 bases lay outside the gene matches. CDR1 is MDHEN, CDR2 SYDVKM, per germline.

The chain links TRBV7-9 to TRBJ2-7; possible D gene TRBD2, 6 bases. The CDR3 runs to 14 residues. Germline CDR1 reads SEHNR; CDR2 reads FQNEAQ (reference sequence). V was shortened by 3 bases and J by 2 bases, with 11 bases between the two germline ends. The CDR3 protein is CASSFRDFPYEQYF. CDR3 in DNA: TGTGCCAGCAGCTTTCGGGACTTCCCCTACGAGCAGTACTTC.

The DNA of the CDR3 is TGTGCCAGCAGCCCGTACGGAGGCGGGATAGCCGGGGAGCTGTTTTTT. Translating it yields CASSPYGGGIAGELFF. V is TRBV7-6 and J is TRBJ2-2; possible D gene TRBD2, 6 bases. V was cut by 5 bases and J by 6 bases, with 19 bases left in between. Germline assignment: CDR1 SGHVS and CDR2 FNYEAQ. The CDR3 has 16 residues. Drawing the rest from reference TRBV7-6 and TRBJ2-2, the complete variable domain is GAGVSQSPRYKVTKRGQDVALRCDPISGHVSLYWYRQALGQGPEFLTYFNYEAQQDKSGLPNDRFSAERPEGSISTLTIQRTEQRDSAMYRCASSPYGGGIAGELFFGEGSRLTVL.

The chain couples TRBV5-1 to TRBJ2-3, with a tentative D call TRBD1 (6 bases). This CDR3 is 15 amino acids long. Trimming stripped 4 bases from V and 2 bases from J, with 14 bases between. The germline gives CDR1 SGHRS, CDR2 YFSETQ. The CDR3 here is CASSPYTGFTDTQYF. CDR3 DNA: TGCGCCAGCAGCCCTTACACAGGGTTCACAGATACGCAGTATTTT.

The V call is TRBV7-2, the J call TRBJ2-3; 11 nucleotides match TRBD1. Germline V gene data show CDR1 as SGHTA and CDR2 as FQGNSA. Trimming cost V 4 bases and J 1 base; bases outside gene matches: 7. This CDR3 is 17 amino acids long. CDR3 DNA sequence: TGTGCCAGCAGCTCTTGGAGGACAGGGGGCCGCACAGATACGCAGTATTTT. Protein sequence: CASSSWRTGGRTDTQYF.